The 30 T cell receptor beta chains in this list originate from one sample, sequenced in a study of T cell responses to AZD1222 COVID-19 vaccine. The protocol was immunoSEQ multiplex PCR, while the TCRdb copy is restricted to in-frame clones and leaves out a portion. The table includes fewer than 300,000 clones, approximately 95% detected once. The sequenced sample was peripheral blood, obtained on day 0 of AZD1222 vaccination. The receptors derive from an adult in good health.

This chain links TRBV2 with TRBJ1-1; no firm D call. Germline V gene data show CDR1 as SNHLY and CDR2 as FYNNEI. V lost 1 base, J lost 10 bases, and 16 bases lay in between. The CDR3 spans 14 residues. The DNA for the CDR3 is TGTGCCAGCAGTGAAGGGGGAGGTGGTAGGGTAGCTTTCTTT. Protein sequence: CASSEGGGGRVAFF.

This clone was detected only once. The gene calls are TRBV4-3 and TRBJ1-4, with 7 bases matching TRBD1. This CDR3 has 14 amino acids. Germline values: CDR1 LGHNA, CDR2 YSLEER. V trimming: 4 bases; J trimming: 8 bases; junction bases outside the gene matches: 7. In DNA, the CDR3 is TGCGCCAGCAGCCTTGACAGGGATCGAGAAAAACTGTTTTTT. This sequence encodes CASSLDRDREKLFF.

V is TRBV10-3 and J is TRBJ2-7; either TRBD1 or TRBD2 may supply D (5 bases each). CDR1 is ENHRY and CDR2 is SYGVKD in the germline V gene. V was pared by 10 bases and J by 0 bases, with 10 bases between. The CDR3 is made up of 12 amino acids. In DNA form, the CDR3 reads TGTGCCAGTGGGGGAAGCTCCTACGAGCAGTACTTC. Its protein product is CASGGSSYEQYF.

The chain is built from TRBV5-1 and TRBJ1-4; D is ambiguous. V was trimmed by 0 bases and J by 8 bases, leaving 17 bases between them. Germline V CDR1 and CDR2: SGHRS, YFSETQ. The CDR3 is made up of 16 amino acids. Here the CDR3 reads CASSLVPIGMGEKLFF. CDR3 DNA: TGCGCCAGCAGCTTGGTCCCTATAGGGATGGGGGAAAAACTGTTTTTT.

The gene calls are TRBV27 and TRBJ1-1; 9 bases are shared with TRBD1. The CDR3 loop spans 13 amino acids. Trimming took 3 bases from V and 6 from J; bases not matched to a gene: 2. Germline CDR1 reads MNHEY; CDR2 reads SMNVEV (reference sequence). CDR3 nucleotides: TGTGCCAGCAGTTTGGGACAGGGAGCTGAAGCTTTCTTT. As protein: CASSLGQGAEAFF.

J is TRBJ2-7 and V is TRBV7-2; D is ambiguous. Germline CDR1 is SGHTA and CDR2 is FQGNSA. V was trimmed by 5 bases and J by 6 bases, leaving 14 bases between them. This CDR3 is built from 13 residues. CDR3 nucleotides: TGTGCCAGCAGCCCGAGCCCCCTACCCGAGCAGTACTTC. Residues: CASSPSPLPEQYF.

V usage is TRBV5-1 and J usage is TRBJ2-7; D is perhaps TRBD2 (6 bases). Between the trimmed V and J ends, which lost 4 bases and 1 base, there was a span of 9 bases. Germline V lookup: CDR1 SGHRS, CDR2 YFSETQ. CDR3 size: 13 residues. The CDR3 DNA reads TGCGCCAGCAGCCCTGGGGGGTCCTACGAGCAGTACTTC. Its translation: CASSPGGSYEQYF.

CDR3 protein: CASSPGLDTDTQYF. CDR3 nucleotide sequence: TGTGCCAGCAGTCCTGGACTAGACACAGATACGCAGTATTTT. The rearrangement joins TRBV7-2 to TRBJ2-3; the match to TRBD2 covers 7 bases. The CDR3 runs to 14 residues. Trimming cost V 6 bases and J 2 bases; bases outside gene matches: 5. Germline V lookup: CDR1 SGHTA, CDR2 FQGNSA. The complete variable domain, with remaining parts taken from reference TRBV7-2 and TRBJ2-3, reads GAGVSQSPSNKVTEKGKDVELRCDPISGHTALYWYRQSLGQGLEFLIYFQGNSAPDKSGLPSDRFSAERTGGSVSTLTIQRTQQEDSAVYLCASSPGLDTDTQYFGPGTRLTVL.

This clone appeared once. The chain combines TRBV6-2 or TRBV6-3 with TRBJ2-7; a possible D gene is TRBD2 (7 bases). V was cut by 6 bases and J by 4 bases, with 19 bases left in between. Germline lookup yields CDR1 MNHEY and CDR2 SVGEGT. CDR3 length: 15 amino acids. DNA for the CDR3: TGTGCCAGCAGCCCAGGGGCTAGCGGAGCTTACGAGCAGTACTTC. Protein: CASSPGASGAYEQYF.

The gene calls are TRBV7-9 and TRBJ2-3; D unresolved. Trimming pared 7 bases from V and 3 bases from J, leaving 8 bases between. CDR1 is SEHNR, CDR2 FQNEAQ, per germline (reference sequence). This CDR3 has 12 residues. The CDR3 DNA reads TGTGCCAGCATCGGGTCAACAGATACGCAGTATTTT. Translated: CASIGSTDTQYF.

The chain recombines TRBV28 with TRBJ1-2; no firm D call. Germline assignment: CDR1 MDHEN and CDR2 SYDVKM. V lost 10 bases and J 2 bases, leaving 14 bases between the germline ends. The CDR3 consists of 13 residues. CDR3 sequence: CATLPPGNYGYTF. In nucleotides, the CDR3 is TGTGCCACCCTGCCCCCAGGAAACTATGGCTACACCTTC.

The chain couples TRBV4-2 to TRBJ2-1, with 8 bases fitting TRBD2. Germline lookup yields CDR1 LGHNA and CDR2 YNFKEQ. J gave up 9 bases and V 1 base, and 8 bases lay outside the gene matches. The CDR3 spans 15 residues. The CDR3 nucleotides read TGTGCCAGCAGCCAAGGAGGGACTAGTGCGGCTGAGCAGTTCTTC. This encodes CASSQGGTSAAEQFF.

This clone was counted only a few times. The chain employs TRBV9 and TRBJ1-1; D is ambiguous. Looked up from germline, CDR1 is SGDLS and CDR2 is YYNGEE. The V gene lost 4 bases and the J gene lost 11 bases, with 21 bases spanning the gap. The CDR3 loop spans 14 amino acids. The chain's CDR3 is CASSIPPEPDAAFF. The CDR3 bases are TGTGCCAGCAGCATACCACCAGAGCCTGATGCGGCTTTCTTT.

This clone was recorded only once. The chain joins TRBV5-1 to TRBJ2-5; D is ambiguous. Deletions cut 0 bases from V and 7 bases from J, with 13 bases between. The CDR3 length is 14 residues. Germline-derived CDR1 and CDR2 are SGHRS and YFSETQ. CDR3 amino acids: CASSLEGPPGTQYF. Here the CDR3 DNA reads TGCGCCAGCAGCTTGGAGGGCCCCCCTGGGACCCAGTACTTC.

This clone appeared once. The chain joins TRBV18 to TRBJ1-2, with D unresolved. Germline V gene lookup returns CDR1 KGHSH and CDR2 LQKENI. V lost 0 bases and J 3 bases, leaving 11 bases between the germline ends. The CDR3 sequence is 15 residues long. The CDR3, as DNA: TGTGCCAGCTCACCACCAATGCAAAGGGACTATGGCTACACCTTC. It specifies CASSPPMQRDYGYTF.

The chain joins TRBV5-6 to TRBJ2-3; the D is unclear. V was cut by 4 bases and J by 6 bases, with 15 bases left in between. Germline V gene lookup returns CDR1 SGHDT and CDR2 YYEEEE. This CDR3 is 14 amino acids long. CDR3 loop: CASSGWGPDDTQYF. The DNA of the CDR3 is TGTGCCAGCAGCGGGTGGGGTCCCGACGATACGCAGTATTTT.

The chain employs TRBV5-1 and TRBJ2-3; D not resolved. Germline loops: CDR1 SGHRS, CDR2 YFSETQ. This CDR3 region has 13 residues. V was clipped by 0 bases and J by 8 bases, with 10 bases between them. For the CDR3, the DNA is TGCGCCAGCAGCTTGGAAGGTCGAGGTACGCAGTATTTT. Translating it yields CASSLEGRGTQYF.

The J gene is TRBJ2-1, the V gene TRBV5-1; 9 nucleotides match TRBD2. The germline V gene encodes CDR1 SGHRS and CDR2 YFSETQ. V lost 7 bases and J lost 2; bases outside the gene matches: 4. The CDR3 is 14 amino acids. The CDR3 region has the DNA TGCGCCAGCCAGCGGGGGGACACCTACAATGAGCAGTTCTTC. Translating gives CASQRGDTYNEQFF.

The chain has TRBV7-3 and TRBJ2-1; tentative D call: TRBD1 (5 bases). The V gene's germline CDR1 is SGHTA and CDR2 FQGTGA. Trimming took 0 bases from V and 4 from J, leaving 10 bases between them. The CDR3 covers 15 residues. CDR3 DNA sequence: TGTGCCAGCAGCTTAACAGGGGCACTTTACAATGAGCAGTTCTTC. Translating gives CASSLTGALYNEQFF.

The chain is built from TRBV7-3 and TRBJ2-1, with 11 nucleotides matching TRBD2. The V gene's germline CDR1 is SGHTA and CDR2 FQGTGA. This CDR3 is 15 amino acids long. The junction had 4 bases not matched to a gene; V was cut back by 5 bases and J by 4 bases. The CDR3 sequence is CASSGRLAGYNEQFF. CDR3 nucleotide sequence: TGTGCCAGCAGCGGGAGACTAGCGGGGTACAATGAGCAGTTCTTC.

The V call is TRBV12-3 or TRBV12-4, the J call TRBJ2-2, with no clear D. The CDR3 has 13 amino acids. V was clipped by 6 bases and J by 4 bases, with 9 bases between them. The CDR3 is CASRTDSTGELFF. The CDR3 nucleotides are TGTGCCAGCAGAACAGATTCCACCGGGGAGCTGTTTTTT.

This clone was observed once. The gene calls are TRBV5-1 and TRBJ1-4, with D perhaps matching TRBD1 (5 bases). Trimming removed 0 bases at V and 8 bases at J, with 11 bases between. Per the germline V gene, CDR1 is SGHRS and CDR2 is YFSETQ. The CDR3 consists of 14 residues. This chain's CDR3 is CASSLEAGREKLFF. CDR3 nucleotides: TGCGCCAGCAGCTTGGAAGCAGGGAGAGAAAAACTGTTTTTT.

This chain connects TRBV5-4 to TRBJ1-6, with 7 bases lining up with TRBD1. V was pared by 2 bases and J by 9 bases, with 5 bases of the junction left unmatched. Germline CDR1 and CDR2: SGHNT and YYREEE (reference sequence). The length of the CDR3 is 14 residues. The CDR3 sequence: CASSLGTEASPLHF. CDR3 DNA sequence: TGTGCCAGCAGCTTAGGGACAGAGGCTTCACCCCTCCACTTT.

V usage is TRBV4-2 and J usage is TRBJ1-3; D is perhaps TRBD1 (5 bases). V lost 3 bases and J lost 8, with 20 bases in between. There are 16 residues in the CDR3. Germline assignment: CDR1 LGHNA and CDR2 YNFKEQ. CDR3 amino acids: CASSHLPPGPGDTIYF. The CDR3 nucleotides read TGTGCCAGCAGCCATCTCCCTCCGGGCCCGGGGGACACCATATATTTT.

The chain uses TRBV11-2 and TRBJ1-1, with D perhaps matching TRBD1 (5 bases). This CDR3 spans 14 amino acids. V dropped 2 bases and J dropped 5 bases, with 12 bases sitting between them. Germline assignment: CDR1 SGHAT and CDR2 FQNNGV. The CDR3 here is CASSLSPGGTEAFF. In DNA, the CDR3 is TGTGCCAGCAGCTTAAGTCCGGGGGGGACTGAAGCTTTCTTT.

The chain has TRBV4-1 and TRBJ1-5, with 7 positions matching TRBD1. This CDR3 comprises 17 residues. Germline V gives CDR1 MGHRA, CDR2 YSYEKL. J was trimmed by 6 bases and V by 1 base; bases with no gene match: 12. CDR3 nucleotide sequence: TGCGCCAGCAGCCAAGGGTCAGGGAAGGGGGCCTTTCAGCCCCAGCATTTT. Translating it yields CASSQGSGKGAFQPQHF.

V gene TRBV19 combines with J gene TRBJ2-7; 9 bases map to TRBD2. The junction had 3 bases not matched to a gene; V was cut back by 3 bases and J by 3 bases. Germline lookup yields CDR1 LNHDA and CDR2 SQIVND (reference sequence). This CDR3 is built from 14 residues. The CDR3 spells CASSIDSGSYEQYF. The CDR3, as DNA: TGTGCCAGTAGTATCGATAGCGGGAGCTACGAGCAGTACTTC.

The V call is TRBV29-1, the J call TRBJ2-1; 10 bases are a match to TRBD1. The CDR3 has 15 amino acids. The ends lost 6 bases at V and 6 bases at J; junction bases unmatched: 11. Germline-derived CDR1 and CDR2 are SQVTM and ANQGSEA. CDR3: CSVLDRDRGSNEQFF. The CDR3 region has the DNA TGCAGCGTCCTGGATCGGGACAGGGGCAGCAATGAGCAGTTCTTC.

The chain couples TRBV5-4 to TRBJ1-2; D gene ambiguous. V shed 2 bases and J shed 5 bases, with 13 bases lying between them. Germline assignment: CDR1 SGHNT and CDR2 YYREEE (reference sequence). The CDR3 is 14 amino acids. The CDR3 nucleotides read TGTGCCAGCAGCTTTCTCACAGAAGAATATGGCTACACCTTC. This sequence encodes CASSFLTEEYGYTF.

This clone showed up just a few times. The gene calls are TRBV28 and TRBJ2-7; 9 nucleotides match TRBD2. The length of the CDR3 is 22 residues. Germline values: CDR1 MDHEN, CDR2 SYDVKM. J was trimmed by 3 bases and V by 2 bases; bases with no gene match: 26. Here the CDR3 reads CASSLRGLAAYYSSGTLYEQYF. CDR3 DNA: TGTGCCAGCAGTTTAAGGGGACTAGCCGCGTATTATTCGTCGGGCACTCTCTACGAGCAGTACTTC.